These 3 T cell receptor beta chains were all obtained from the same sample, sequenced in a study of cytomegalovirus exposure and HLA in healthy donors. The PCR made use of 60 Vbeta and 13 Jbeta primers. The protocol was immunoSEQ multiplex PCR, while the TCRdb copy is restricted to in-frame clones and leaves out a portion. The table has under 200,000 clones, around four fifths seen once. What was sequenced was PBMCs. These receptors all stem from a man in his fifties in good health and CMV-seropositive.

The rearrangement joins TRBV28 to TRBJ1-4; possibly TRBD1 for D (6 bases). The germline CDR1 and CDR2 sequences are MDHEN and SYDVKM. The CDR3 covers 15 residues. Trimming left V 6 bases short and J 5 bases short, with 16 bases between. CDR3 region: CASSLQTGGNEKLFF. The CDR3 nucleotides read TGTGCCAGCAGCCTCCAGACAGGAGGCAATGAAAAACTGTTTTTT.

V gene TRBV13 combines with J gene TRBJ1-2; a weak D match, TRBD1 (6 bases). Trimming shortened V by 4 bases and J by 6 bases, and 15 bases separated the two germline ends. The germline gives CDR1 PRHDT, CDR2 FYEKMQ (reference sequence). This CDR3 is built from 14 residues. As DNA, the CDR3 is TGTGCCAGCAGCTCCAGGGGCGCCTTAAATGGCTACACCTTC. Translated: CASSSRGALNGYTF.

V usage is TRBV18 and J usage is TRBJ1-1; D possibly corresponds to TRBD1 (6 bases). Germline CDR1 reads KGHSH; CDR2 reads LQKENI. Trimming stripped 3 bases from V and 5 bases from J, with 16 bases between. There are 15 residues in the CDR3. The CDR3 DNA sequence: TGTGCCAGCTCACCCCGCGGGGGGCCGGAAACTGAAGCTTTCTTT. Translating gives CASSPRGGPETEAFF.